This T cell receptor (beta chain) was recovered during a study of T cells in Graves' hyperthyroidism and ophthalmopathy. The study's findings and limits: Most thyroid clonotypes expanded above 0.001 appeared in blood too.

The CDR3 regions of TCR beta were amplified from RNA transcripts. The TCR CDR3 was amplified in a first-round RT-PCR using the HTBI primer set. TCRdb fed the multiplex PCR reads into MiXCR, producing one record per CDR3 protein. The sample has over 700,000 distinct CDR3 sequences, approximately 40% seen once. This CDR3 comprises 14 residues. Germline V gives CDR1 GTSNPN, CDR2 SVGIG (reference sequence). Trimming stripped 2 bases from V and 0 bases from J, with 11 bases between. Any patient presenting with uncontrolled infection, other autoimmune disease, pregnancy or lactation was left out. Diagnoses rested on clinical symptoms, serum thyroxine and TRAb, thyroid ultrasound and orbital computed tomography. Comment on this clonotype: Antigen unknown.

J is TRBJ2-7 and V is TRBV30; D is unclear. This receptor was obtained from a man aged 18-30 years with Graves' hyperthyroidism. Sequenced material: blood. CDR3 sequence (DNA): TGTGCCTGGAGTCACGGGCCCCTCTCCTACGAGCAGTACTTC. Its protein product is CAWSHGPLSYEQYF.